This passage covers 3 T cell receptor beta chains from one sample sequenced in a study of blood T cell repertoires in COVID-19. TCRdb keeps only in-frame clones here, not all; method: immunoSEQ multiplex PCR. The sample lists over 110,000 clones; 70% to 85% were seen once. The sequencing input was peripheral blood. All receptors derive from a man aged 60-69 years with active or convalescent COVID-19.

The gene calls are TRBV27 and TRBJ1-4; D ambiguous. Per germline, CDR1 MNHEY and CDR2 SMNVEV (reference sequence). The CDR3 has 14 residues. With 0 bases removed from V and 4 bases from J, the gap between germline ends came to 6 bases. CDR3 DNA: TGTGCCAGCAGTTTATCGCGGATTAATGAAAAACTGTTTTTT. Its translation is CASSLSRINEKLFF.

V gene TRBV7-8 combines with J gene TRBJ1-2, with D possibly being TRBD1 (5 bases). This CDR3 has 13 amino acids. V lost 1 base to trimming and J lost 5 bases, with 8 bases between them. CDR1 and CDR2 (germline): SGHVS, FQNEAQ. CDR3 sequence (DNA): TGTGCCAGCAGCTTAGGACAGCTATATGGCTACACCTTC. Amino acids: CASSLGQLYGYTF.

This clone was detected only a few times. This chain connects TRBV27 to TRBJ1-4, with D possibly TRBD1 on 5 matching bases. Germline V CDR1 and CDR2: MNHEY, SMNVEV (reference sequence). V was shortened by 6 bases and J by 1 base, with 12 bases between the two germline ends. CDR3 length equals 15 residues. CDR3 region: CASRTSGKTNEKLFF. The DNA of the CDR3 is TGTGCCAGCAGAACTTCAGGGAAAACTAATGAAAAACTGTTTTTT.